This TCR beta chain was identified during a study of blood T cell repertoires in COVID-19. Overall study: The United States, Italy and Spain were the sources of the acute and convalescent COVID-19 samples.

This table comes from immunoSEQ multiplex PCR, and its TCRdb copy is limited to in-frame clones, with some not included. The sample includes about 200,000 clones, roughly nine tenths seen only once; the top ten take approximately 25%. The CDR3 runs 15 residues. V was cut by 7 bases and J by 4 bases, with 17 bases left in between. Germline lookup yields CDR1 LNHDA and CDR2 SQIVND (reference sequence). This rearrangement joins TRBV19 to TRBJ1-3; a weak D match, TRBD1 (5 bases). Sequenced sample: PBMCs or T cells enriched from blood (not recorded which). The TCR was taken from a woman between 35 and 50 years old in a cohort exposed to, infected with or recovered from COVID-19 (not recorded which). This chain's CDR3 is CASTWNSQVGNTIYF. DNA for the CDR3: TGTGCCAGTACCTGGAACTCACAGGTGGGAAACACCATATATTTT.